These T cell receptor beta chains were read from a single sample in a study of OX40 agonist ivuxolimab in advanced cancers. Data came from immunoSEQ multiplex PCR; TCRdb stores just in-frame clones and leaves some out. In the table there are about 110,000 clones, approximately 90% of which are singletons. This specimen was CD4+ or CD8+ T cells sorted from blood, taken in a trial of the OX40 agonist ivuxolimab. The receptors were sampled from an adult with an advanced solid tumor such as melanoma, head and neck, liver or kidney cancer. The CDR3 runs from the conserved cysteine through the conserved F or W. D genes are given only for firm matches. A row's size may be missing; if present it is once, few, many or a size class.

v_call	d_call	clone_size	j_call	cdr3_aa	cdr3_nt
TRBV7-9	TRBD1	once	TRBJ2-5	CASSLNLGRGLETQYF	TGTGCCAGCAGCTTAAATTTAGGCAGGGGGCTTGAGACCCAGTACTTC
TRBV27	.	.	TRBJ2-4	CASMPLAKNIQYF	TGTGCCAGCATGCCGCTAGCCAAAAACATTCAGTACTTC
TRBV6-1	TRBD1	.	TRBJ2-5	CASSGTGSWETQYF	TGTGCCAGCAGTGGGACAGGGTCCTGGGAGACCCAGTACTTC
TRBV9	TRBD1	.	TRBJ1-1	CASSGPSQGVNTEAFF	TGTGCCAGCAGCGGACCCTCCCAGGGGGTAAACACTGAAGCTTTCTTT
TRBV9	TRBD1	.	TRBJ1-5	CASSVVTGFYQPQHF	TGTGCCAGCAGCGTAGTGACAGGGTTCTATCAGCCCCAGCATTTT
TRBV6-1	TRBD1	.	TRBJ2-3	CASSPWTGGADTQYF	TGTGCCAGCAGTCCCTGGACAGGGGGCGCAGATACGCAGTATTTT
TRBV5-1	TRBD2	.	TRBJ2-5	CASSYGLEGETQYF	TGCGCCAGCAGCTACGGACTAGAAGGGGAGACCCAGTACTTC
TRBV5-6	.	.	TRBJ2-7	CASSLEQGYEQYF	TGTGCCAGCAGCCTGGAACAGGGCTACGAGCAGTACTTC
TRBV6-5	TRBD2	.	TRBJ2-1	CASSSLAGGPGEQFF	TGTGCCAGCAGTTCACTAGCGGGGGGGCCTGGTGAGCAGTTCTTC
TRBV5-1	TRBD2	.	TRBJ2-3	CASSPRTSGSTDTQYF	TGCGCCAGCAGCCCCCGCACTAGCGGGAGCACAGATACGCAGTATTTT
TRBV5-1	TRBD2	once	TRBJ2-1	CASSLGLGASGGSSYNEQFF	TGCGCCAGCAGCTTGGGACTGGGAGCTAGCGGGGGGAGCTCCTACAATGAGCAGTTCTTC
TRBV2	TRBD1	.	TRBJ1-1	CASQTDRGNGEAFF	TGTGCCAGCCAAACGGACAGGGGGAATGGTGAAGCTTTCTTT
TRBV11-3	TRBD1	.	TRBJ1-6	CASSFGQDNSPLHF	TGTGCCAGCAGTTTCGGACAGGATAATTCACCCCTCCACTTT
TRBV29-1	.	once	TRBJ2-5	CSVTYRFWGGETQYF	TGCAGCGTTACGTACAGGTTCTGGGGAGGAGAGACCCAGTACTTC
TRBV5-8	TRBD1	.	TRBJ1-5	CASSFPGQSNQPQHF	TGTGCCAGCAGCTTCCCGGGACAGAGCAATCAGCCCCAGCATTTT
TRBV18	.	.	TRBJ1-5	CASSRGNRDGSNQPQHF	TGTGCCAGCTCACGGGGAAACAGGGACGGGAGCAATCAGCCCCAGCATTTT
TRBV18	.	once	TRBJ2-1	CASSQRAGSSYNEQFF	TGTGCCAGCTCCCAACGCGCGGGGAGCTCCTACAATGAGCAGTTCTTC
TRBV5-1	.	.	TRBJ2-7	CASRQGEAYEQYF	TGCGCCAGCAGGCAGGGGGAGGCCTACGAGCAGTACTTC